Each of the 13 T cell receptor beta chains below was sequenced from the same sample in a study of blood T cell repertoires in COVID-19. TCRdb's copy holds only in-frame clones and misses some; the assay was immunoSEQ multiplex PCR. The top ten hold roughly a third of the sample, which has roughly 40,000 clones, around 77% seen once. Sequencing was done on a sample of peripheral blood. The receptors were sampled from a woman older than 75 with acute or convalescent COVID-19.

The V and J genes are TRBV5-1 and TRBJ2-7; TRBD2 matches 10 bases. The V gene's germline CDR1 is SGHRS and CDR2 YFSETQ. This CDR3 has 15 amino acids. Trimming removed 3 bases from V and 2 bases from J; junction bases left unmatched: 5. For the CDR3, the DNA is TGCGCCAGCAGCTACACCGGGACTAGCGCCTACGAGCAGTACTTC. It specifies CASSYTGTSAYEQYF.

The chain employs TRBV5-6 and TRBJ2-1; no firm D call. The V end was cut by 0 bases, the J end by 10 bases, with 11 bases between. The CDR3 length is 13 residues. Per the germline V gene, CDR1 is SGHDT and CDR2 is YYEEEE. The CDR3 DNA reads as TGTGCCAGCAGCTTGGTTGCGGCCCGGGAGCAGTTCTTC. Encoded protein: CASSLVAAREQFF.

The chain has TRBV3-1 (or the pseudogene TRBV3-2) and TRBJ1-1, with D possibly being TRBD1 (5 bases). The V gene lost 0 bases and the J gene lost 11 bases, with 10 bases spanning the gap. There are 12 residues in the CDR3. Germline V gene sequence: CDR1 LGHDT, CDR2 YNNKEL (reference sequence). As DNA, the CDR3 is TGTGCCAGCAGCCAAGATCTCCGGGGGGCTTTCTTT. It translates to CASSQDLRGAFF.

In its sample, this clone was seen once. V usage is TRBV7-7 and J usage is TRBJ2-2; the match to TRBD2 covers 7 bases. The ends lost 6 bases at V and 7 bases at J; junction bases unmatched: 5. The CDR3 contains 13 residues. From germline, CDR1 is SSHAT and CDR2 FNYEAQ (reference sequence). The CDR3 protein is CASREGEGGELFF. DNA for the CDR3: TGTGCCAGCAGAGAAGGGGAGGGCGGGGAGCTGTTTTTT.

The chain employs TRBV6-6 and TRBJ1-2; D unresolved. The CDR3 runs to 14 residues. Trimming cost V 2 bases and J 1 base, with 8 bases left between them. CDR1 is MNHNY, CDR2 SVGAGI, per germline (reference sequence). CDR3: CASSYDPGNYGYTF. The CDR3, as DNA: TGTGCCAGCAGTTACGATCCGGGTAACTATGGCTACACCTTC.

The rearrangement links TRBV29-1 to TRBJ2-7, with D possibly being TRBD1 (6 bases). Looked up from germline, CDR1 is SQVTM and CDR2 is ANQGSEA. The V gene lost 5 bases and the J gene lost 5 bases, with 13 bases spanning the gap. This CDR3 region has 12 residues. The CDR3 DNA sequence: TGCAGCGTTCACCCCACAGGGCACGAGCAGTACTTC. Protein product: CSVHPTGHEQYF.

The table lists this clone with a count of one. The chain joins TRBV6-1 to TRBJ1-2; possible D gene TRBD1, 5 bases. The CDR3 is 14 residues long. Trimming shortened V by 2 bases and J by 2 bases, and 9 bases separated the two germline ends. Germline CDR1 MNHNS, CDR2 SASEGT. As DNA, the CDR3 is TGTGCCAGCAGTGAAAGGGGCAGCAACTATGGCTACACCTTC. Its protein is CASSERGSNYGYTF.

The chain combines TRBV5-4 with TRBJ2-1, with TRBD1 matching 10 bases. Germline CDR1 reads SGHNT; CDR2 reads YYREEE (reference sequence). V lost 0 bases, J lost 4 bases, and 7 bases stayed unmatched. There are 17 residues in the CDR3. CDR3 protein: CASSLGRGTGVYNEQFF. The CDR3 nucleotides are TGTGCCAGCAGCTTGGGCCGGGGGACAGGGGTTTACAATGAGCAGTTCTTC.

This clone was seen a few times. This chain joins TRBV5-1 and TRBJ1-2; 10 bases align to TRBD1. The CDR3 spans 14 residues. The junction had 6 bases not matched to a gene; V was cut back by 4 bases and J by 6 bases. CDR1 and CDR2 from the germline V gene are SGHRS and YFSETQ. CDR3 residues: CASSLQGTGDGYTF. The CDR3 nucleotides are TGCGCCAGCAGCCTCCAGGGGACAGGGGATGGCTACACCTTC.

The V gene is TRBV3-1 (or the pseudogene TRBV3-2), the J gene TRBJ1-5, with D perhaps TRBD1 (6 bases). Between the trimmed V and J ends, which lost 0 bases and 6 bases, there was a span of 9 bases. Germline lookup yields CDR1 LGHDT and CDR2 YNNKEL (reference sequence). The CDR3 is 14 residues long. CDR3 sequence reads: CASSQEAGVQPQHF. The CDR3 DNA reads as TGTGCCAGCAGCCAAGAGGCAGGGGTTCAGCCCCAGCATTTT.

The chain joins TRBV12-3 or TRBV12-4 to TRBJ1-2, with 7 bases aligning to TRBD1. The junction had 2 bases not matched to a gene; V was cut back by 4 bases and J by 3 bases. The CDR3 covers 13 residues. The CDR3 DNA follows: TGTGCCAGCAGTTATACAGGGGACTATGGCTACACCTTC. The encoded protein is CASSYTGDYGYTF.

This chain joins TRBV9 and TRBJ2-7, with 12 bases lining up with TRBD1. Germline values: CDR1 SGDLS, CDR2 YYNGEE. CDR3 length: 14 amino acids. Germline trimming cut 4 bases from V and 4 bases from J; bases unmatched to any gene: 3. The CDR3 bases are TGTGCCAGCAGCCCGGGACAGGGGGCTTACGAGCAGTACTTC. Translation: CASSPGQGAYEQYF.

The V call is TRBV6-2 or TRBV6-3, the J call TRBJ2-3; 10 nucleotides match TRBD2. V shed 4 bases, J shed 10 bases, and the junction held 2 bases outside the gene matches. This CDR3 spans 12 amino acids. Germline lookup yields CDR1 MNHEY and CDR2 SVGEGT. This CDR3 reads CASSSGLASQYF. The DNA of the CDR3 is TGTGCCAGCAGTTCGGGACTAGCGTCGCAGTATTTT.